Listed below are T cell receptor beta chains from one sample, sequenced in a study of T cells in Graves' hyperthyroidism and ophthalmopathy. One entry per CDR3 protein results from TCRdb running MiXCR on the multiplex PCR reads. The sample lists 350,000 to 400,000 distinct CDR3 sequences, about 18% occurring once. Source material: blood. Every receptor here comes from a man between 18 and 29 years old with Graves' ophthalmopathy. Each CDR3 is given without its conserved first and last residue. Fields, in order: V gene, J gene, clone size, CDR3 protein. Where a row states a size, it is once, few, many or the class of an expanded clone; other rows omit it.

>TRBV3-1|TRBJ2-7|many
ASSQEDASPREQY
>TRBV27|TRBJ2-3|many
ASSDLGRGGRTDTQY
>TRBV18|TRBJ1-2|NA
ASSPMTEHNYGYT
>TRBV6-1|TRBJ1-1|many
ASSSPGPNTEAF
>TRBV7-9|TRBJ2-1|NA
ASRSFSGGDYNEQF
>TRBV11-2|TRBJ2-1|NA
ASSSPTGSSYNEQF
>TRBV10-3|TRBJ1-1|few
ASTPGAGTLNTEAF
>TRBV7-9|TRBJ1-2|many
ASSLGRERYNYGYT
>TRBV28|TRBJ2-6|many
ASTGGANVLT
>TRBV6-1|TRBJ1-5|few
ASSVRAYSNQPQH
>TRBV20-1|TRBJ2-7|many
SAPLAGEQY
>TRBV12-3/TRBV12-4|TRBJ1-6|NA
ASSSPPPLSPLH
>TRBV2|TRBJ1-6|many
ASGGQENSPLH
>TRBV27|TRBJ1-6|many
ASSFQGGRSPLH
>TRBV13|TRBJ2-2|NA
ASSLGLADNTGELF